This paragraph reports one TCR beta chain. There are 14 residues in the CDR3. Germline CDR1 MNHEY, CDR2 SVGAGI. V lost 2 bases and J 4 bases, leaving 10 bases between the germline ends. This entry is derived from a study of blood T cell repertoires in COVID-19. Using immunoSEQ multiplex PCR, the repertoire was profiled, and TCRdb retains in-frame clones only, with some absent. The sample carries roughly 58,000 clones, about 80% recorded once. This sequence was found in a man over 45 with active or convalescent COVID-19. The gene calls are TRBV6-5 and TRBJ2-3; tentative D call: TRBD2 (5 bases). The sequenced sample consisted of peripheral blood. The CDR3 bases are TGTGCCAGCAGTTACCGACTACGCGCAGATACGCAGTATTTT. Translating it yields CASSYRLRADTQYF.